This TCR beta chain was identified during a study of T cell responses to AZD1222 COVID-19 vaccine. General observations from the study: Only a handful of people who got AZD1222 tested seropositive at baseline.

Germline V gene lookup returns CDR1 LGHDT and CDR2 YNNKEL (reference sequence). CDR3 size: 14 residues. Trimming left V 4 bases short and J 0 bases short, with 9 bases between. A note on this clone: Its antigen is not known.

Sequencing used immunoSEQ multiplex PCR; TCRdb keeps in-frame clones, though not all of them. The sample holds around 140,000 clones, under 95% seen once. The chain joins TRBV3-1 (or the pseudogene TRBV3-2) to TRBJ1-2; D call uncertain. This clonotype was obtained from an adult in good health. This material consisted of peripheral blood, taken on day 0 of AZD1222 vaccination. CDR3 loop: CASSLDQANYGYTF. The CDR3 region has the DNA TGTGCCAGCAGCCTTGACCAGGCTAACTATGGCTACACCTTC.